The entry below describes one T cell receptor beta chain. Between the trimmed V and J ends, which lost 11 bases and 5 bases, there was a span of 11 bases. CDR1 and CDR2 (germline): LGHDT, YNNKEL (reference sequence). The CDR3 extends over 11 amino acids. The data were produced by immunoSEQ multiplex PCR, yet TCRdb's version contains in-frame clones alone and is incomplete. This sample has some 240,000 clones, with about 87% found just once. This entry comes from a study of blood T cell repertoires in COVID-19. Turning to the study itself: Italy, Spain and the United States were the sources of the convalescent and acute COVID-19 samples.

This TCR came from a woman in her 40s who had been exposed to COVID-19. The material sequenced was PBMCs or T cells enriched from blood (not recorded which). The chain is built from TRBV3-1 (or the pseudogene TRBV3-2) and TRBJ2-3, with no clear D. CDR3 sequence reads: CAPPSGDTQYF. For the CDR3, the DNA is TGTGCCCCCCCGAGTGGAGATACGCAGTATTTT.